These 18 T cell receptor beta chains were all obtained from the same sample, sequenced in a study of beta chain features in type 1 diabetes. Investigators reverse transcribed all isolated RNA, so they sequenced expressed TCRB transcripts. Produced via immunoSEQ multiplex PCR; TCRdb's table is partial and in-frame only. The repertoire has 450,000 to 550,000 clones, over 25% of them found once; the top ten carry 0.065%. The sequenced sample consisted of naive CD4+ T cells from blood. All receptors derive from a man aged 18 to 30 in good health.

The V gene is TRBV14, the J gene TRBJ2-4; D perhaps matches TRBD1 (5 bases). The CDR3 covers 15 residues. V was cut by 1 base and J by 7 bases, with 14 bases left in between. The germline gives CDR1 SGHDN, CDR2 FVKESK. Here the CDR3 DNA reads TGTGCCAGCAGCCAAGTAGGGGTCCTAGGGAACATTCAGTACTTC. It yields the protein CASSQVGVLGNIQYF.

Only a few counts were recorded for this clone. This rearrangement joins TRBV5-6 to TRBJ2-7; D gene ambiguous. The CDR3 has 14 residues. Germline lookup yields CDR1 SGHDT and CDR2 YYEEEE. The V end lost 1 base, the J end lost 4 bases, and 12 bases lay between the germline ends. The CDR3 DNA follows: TGTGCCAGCAGCTTGTACGTGTTTCTTTACGAGCAGTACTTC. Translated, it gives CASSLYVFLYEQYF.

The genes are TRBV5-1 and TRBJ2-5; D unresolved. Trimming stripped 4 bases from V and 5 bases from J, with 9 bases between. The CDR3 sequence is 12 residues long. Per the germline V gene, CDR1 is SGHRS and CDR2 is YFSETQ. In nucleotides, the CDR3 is TGCGCCAGCAGCGATCAGCTGGAGACCCAGTACTTC. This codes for CASSDQLETQYF.

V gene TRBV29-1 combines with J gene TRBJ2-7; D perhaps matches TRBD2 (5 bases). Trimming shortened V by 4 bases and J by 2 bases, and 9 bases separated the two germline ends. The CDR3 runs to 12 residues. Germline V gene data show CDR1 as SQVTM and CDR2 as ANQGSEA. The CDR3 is CSVALEAYEQYF. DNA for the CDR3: TGCAGCGTTGCACTGGAGGCCTACGAGCAGTACTTC.

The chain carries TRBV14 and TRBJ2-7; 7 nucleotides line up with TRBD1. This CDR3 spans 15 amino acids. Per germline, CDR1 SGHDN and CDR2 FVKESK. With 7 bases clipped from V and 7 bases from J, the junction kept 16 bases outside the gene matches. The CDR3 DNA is TGTGCCAGCACCCCTTTGGGGACAGCACCCCAGGAGCAGTACTTC. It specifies CASTPLGTAPQEQYF.

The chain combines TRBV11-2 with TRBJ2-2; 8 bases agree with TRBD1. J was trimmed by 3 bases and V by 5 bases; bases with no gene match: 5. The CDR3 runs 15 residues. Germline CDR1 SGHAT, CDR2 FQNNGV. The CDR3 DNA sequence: TGTGCCAGCAGCCCTGGACAGGGCTACACCGGGGAGCTGTTTTTT. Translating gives CASSPGQGYTGELFF.

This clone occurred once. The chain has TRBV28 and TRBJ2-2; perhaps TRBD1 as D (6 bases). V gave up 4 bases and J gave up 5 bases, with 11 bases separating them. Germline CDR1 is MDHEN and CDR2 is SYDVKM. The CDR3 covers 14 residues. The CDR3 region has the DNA TGTGCCAGCAGTTCGACAGGAATGACCGGGGAGCTGTTTTTT. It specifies CASSSTGMTGELFF.

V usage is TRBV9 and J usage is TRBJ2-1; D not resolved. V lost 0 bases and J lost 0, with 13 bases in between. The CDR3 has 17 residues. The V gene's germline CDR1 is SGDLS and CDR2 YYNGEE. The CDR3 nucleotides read TGTGCCAGCAGCGTAGGTTTTGGAGCCCGCTCCTACAATGAGCAGTTCTTC. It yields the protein CASSVGFGARSYNEQFF.

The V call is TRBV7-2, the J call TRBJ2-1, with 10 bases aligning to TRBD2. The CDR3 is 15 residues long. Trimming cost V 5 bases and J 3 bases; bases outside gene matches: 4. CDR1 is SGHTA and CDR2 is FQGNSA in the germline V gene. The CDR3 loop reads CASSVTSGVYNEQFF. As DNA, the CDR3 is TGTGCCAGCAGCGTCACTAGCGGGGTCTACAATGAGCAGTTCTTC. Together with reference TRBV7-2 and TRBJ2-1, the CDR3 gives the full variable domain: GAGVSQSPSNKVTEKGKDVELRCDPISGHTALYWYRQSLGQGLEFLIYFQGNSAPDKSGLPSDRFSAERTGGSVSTLTIQRTQQEDSAVYLCASSVTSGVYNEQFFGPGTRLTVL.

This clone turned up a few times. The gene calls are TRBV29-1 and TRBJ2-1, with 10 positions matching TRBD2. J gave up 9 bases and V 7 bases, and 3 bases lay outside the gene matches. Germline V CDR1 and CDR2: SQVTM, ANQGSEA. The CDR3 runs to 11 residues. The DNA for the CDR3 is TGCAGCGCCGGACTAGCGGTTGAGCAGTTCTTC. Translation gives CSAGLAVEQFF.

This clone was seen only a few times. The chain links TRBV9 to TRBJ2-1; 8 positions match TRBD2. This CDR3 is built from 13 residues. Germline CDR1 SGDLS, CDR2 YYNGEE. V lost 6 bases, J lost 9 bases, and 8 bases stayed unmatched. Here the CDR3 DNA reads TGTGCCAGCATGAGCGGGAGTCACGGTGAGCAGTTCTTC. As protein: CASMSGSHGEQFF. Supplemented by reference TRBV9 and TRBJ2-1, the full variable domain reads DSGVTQTPKHLITATGQRVTLRCSPRSGDLSVYWYQQSLDQGLQFLIQYYNGEERAKGNILERFSAQQFPDLHSELNLSSLELGDSALYFCASMSGSHGEQFFGPGTRLTVL.

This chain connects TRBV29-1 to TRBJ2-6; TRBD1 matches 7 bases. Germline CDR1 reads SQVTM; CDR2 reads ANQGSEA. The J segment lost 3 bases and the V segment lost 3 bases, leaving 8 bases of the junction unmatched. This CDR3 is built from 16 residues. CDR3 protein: CSVDEGGVFGANVLTF. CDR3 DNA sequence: TGCAGCGTTGATGAAGGGGGCGTCTTTGGGGCCAACGTCCTGACTTTC. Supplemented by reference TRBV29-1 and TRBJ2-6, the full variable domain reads SAVISQKPSRDICQRGTSLTIQCQVDSQVTMMFWYRQQPGQSLTLIATANQGSEATYESGFVIDKFPISRPNLTFSTLTVSNMSPEDSSIYLCSVDEGGVFGANVLTFGAGSRLTVL.

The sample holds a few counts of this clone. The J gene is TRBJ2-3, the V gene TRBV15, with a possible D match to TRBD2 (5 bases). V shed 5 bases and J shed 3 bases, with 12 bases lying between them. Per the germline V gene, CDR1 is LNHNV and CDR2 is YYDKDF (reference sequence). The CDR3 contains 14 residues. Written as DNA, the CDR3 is TGTGCCACCAGCGGGCGGACGGGGACAGATACGCAGTATTTT. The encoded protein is CATSGRTGTDTQYF.

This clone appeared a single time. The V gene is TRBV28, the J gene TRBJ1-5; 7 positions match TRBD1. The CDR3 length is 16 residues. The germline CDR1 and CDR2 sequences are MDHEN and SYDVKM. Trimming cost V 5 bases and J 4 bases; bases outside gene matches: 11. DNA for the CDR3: TGTGCCAGCAGTCCCAACCTAGGGGGCAAGAATCAGCCCCAGCATTTT. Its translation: CASSPNLGGKNQPQHF. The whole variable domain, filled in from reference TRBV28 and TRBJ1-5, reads DVKVTQSSRYLVKRTGEKVFLECVQDMDHENMFWYRQDPGLGLRLIYFSYDVKMKEKGDIPEGYSVSREKKERFSLILESASTNQTSMYLCASSPNLGGKNQPQHFGDGTRLSIL.

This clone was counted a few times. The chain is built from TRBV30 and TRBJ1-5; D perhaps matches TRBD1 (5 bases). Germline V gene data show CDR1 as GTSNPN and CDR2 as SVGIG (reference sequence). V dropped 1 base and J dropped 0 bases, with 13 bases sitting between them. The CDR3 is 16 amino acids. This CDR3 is CAWSGDWTSSNQPQHF. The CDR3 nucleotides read TGTGCCTGGAGTGGGGACTGGACATCTAGCAATCAGCCCCAGCATTTT.

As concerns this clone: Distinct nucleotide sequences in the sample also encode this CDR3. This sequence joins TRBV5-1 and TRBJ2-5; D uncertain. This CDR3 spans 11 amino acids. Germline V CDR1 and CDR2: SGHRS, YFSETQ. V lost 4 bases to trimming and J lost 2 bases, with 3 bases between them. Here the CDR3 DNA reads TGCGCCAGCAGCGTTCAAGAGACCCAGTACTTC. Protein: CASSVQETQYF.

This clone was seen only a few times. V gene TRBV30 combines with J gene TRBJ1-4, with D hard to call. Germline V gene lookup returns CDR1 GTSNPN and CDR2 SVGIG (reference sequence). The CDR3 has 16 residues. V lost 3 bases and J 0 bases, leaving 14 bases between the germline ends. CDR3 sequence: CAWSTRRITTNEKLFF. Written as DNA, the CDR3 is TGTGCCTGGAGCACCCGTCGGATAACAACTAATGAAAAACTGTTTTTT.

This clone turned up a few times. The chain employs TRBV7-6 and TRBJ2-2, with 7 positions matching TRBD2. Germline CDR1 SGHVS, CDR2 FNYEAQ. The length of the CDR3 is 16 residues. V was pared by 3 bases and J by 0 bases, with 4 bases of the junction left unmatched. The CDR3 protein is CASSLTSQANTGELFF. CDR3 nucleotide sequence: TGTGCCAGCAGCTTGACTAGCCAAGCGAACACCGGGGAGCTGTTTTTT.